This T cell receptor beta chain was documented in a study of Ad26.COV2.S vaccination and SARS-CoV-2 variants. On this clone: Its antigen is still unknown.

TCRdb's table, derived via immunoSEQ multiplex PCR, lists solely in-frame clones and lacks some. Here the sample spans over 300,000 clones, about four fifths being singletons. Treatment noted: 15 to 20 received Ad26.COV2.S at low or high dose, single or two shots; about 5 received placebo; per-sample allocation not given. Material that was analyzed had been drawn on day 63 after the first vaccine or placebo injection. The germline V and J ends were trimmed by 4 bases and 8 bases, with 10 bases remaining between them. There are 13 residues in the CDR3. Per germline, CDR1 SGHNT and CDR2 YYREEE (reference sequence). Overall study results and limits: After vaccination, substantial breadth of spike-specific CD8+ and CD4+ responses was reported.

This sequence joins TRBV5-4 and TRBJ1-6; D remains unclear. The receptor was isolated from a person between 18 and 65 years old who received the Ad26.COV2.S COVID-19 vaccine or a placebo. The source was peripheral blood, collected in a trial of Ad26.COV2.S vaccine versus placebo. CDR3 sequence (DNA): TGTGCCAGCAGCCTTGGACTCGATTCACCCCTCCACTTT. Translated, it gives CASSLGLDSPLHF. Full variable domain (outside the CDR3, taken from reference TRBV5-4 and TRBJ1-6): ETGVTQSPTHLIKTRGQQVTLRCSSQSGHNTVSWYQQALGQGPQFIFQYYREEENGRGNFPPRFSGLQFPNYSSELNVNALELDDSALYLCASSLGLDSPLHFGNGTRLTVT.